A selection of T cell receptor beta chains follows, all from one sample in a study of CD8+ T cells in alopecia areata. Profiling relied on immunoSEQ multiplex PCR, and the TCRdb table lists in-frame clones only, not all of them. The data show around 170,000 clones, with approximately 51% seen just once and 10% held by the top ten. The sequencing used CD8+ T cells sorted from blood, collected around week 54, from a patient treated with tofacitinib. These receptors all stem from a human donor with alopecia areata. Both conserved end residues are part of each CDR3. Each record gives: clone size, CDR3 length, D gene, J gene, V gene, CDR3 protein, CDR3 DNA. D genes are given only for firm matches. Where a row states a size, it is once, few, many or the class of an expanded clone; other rows omit it.

clone_size: NA
cdr3_length: 18
d_call: TRBD2
j_call: TRBJ2-3
v_call: TRBV11-1
cdr3_aa: CASSPGTSGNVPTDTQYF
cdr3_nt: TGTGCCAGCAGCCCCGGGACTAGCGGGAATGTTCCTACAGATACGCAGTATTTT

clone_size: NA
cdr3_length: 16
d_call: NA
j_call: TRBJ2-5
v_call: TRBV7-7
cdr3_aa: CASSQTGLNTGSTQYF
cdr3_nt: TGTGCTAGCAGCCAAACGGGACTCAACACTGGATCGACCCAGTACTTC

clone_size: NA
cdr3_length: 13
d_call: NA
j_call: TRBJ1-5
v_call: TRBV30
cdr3_aa: CAWSPDVNQPQHF
cdr3_nt: TGTGCCTGGAGTCCGGATGTAAATCAGCCCCAGCATTTT

clone_size: NA
cdr3_length: 14
d_call: TRBD1
j_call: TRBJ2-3
v_call: TRBV13
cdr3_aa: CASSSGQGTDTQYF
cdr3_nt: TGTGCCAGCAGCTCGGGACAGGGGACAGATACGCAGTATTTT

clone_size: NA
cdr3_length: 16
d_call: NA
j_call: TRBJ2-7
v_call: TRBV23-1
cdr3_aa: CASSQSGRQRAYEQYF
cdr3_nt: TGCGCCAGCAGTCAATCAGGCCGCCAGAGAGCATACGAGCAGTACTTC

clone_size: few
cdr3_length: 14
d_call: TRBD1
j_call: TRBJ2-7
v_call: TRBV2
cdr3_aa: CASIMTGESREQYF
cdr3_nt: TGTGCCAGCATAATGACAGGGGAATCCCGCGAGCAGTACTTC

clone_size: NA
cdr3_length: 15
d_call: TRBD2
j_call: TRBJ2-3
v_call: TRBV6-4
cdr3_aa: CASSEGGGASDTQYF
cdr3_nt: TGTGCCAGCAGTGAAGGCGGGGGGGCCTCAGATACGCAGTATTTT

clone_size: NA
cdr3_length: 14
d_call: TRBD1
j_call: TRBJ1-5
v_call: TRBV6-6
cdr3_aa: CASSWDRVDQPQHF
cdr3_nt: TGTGCCAGCAGCTGGGACAGGGTTGACCAGCCCCAGCATTTT

clone_size: NA
cdr3_length: 11
d_call: NA
j_call: TRBJ1-1
v_call: TRBV7-9
cdr3_aa: CATARIEEAFF
cdr3_nt: TGTGCCACCGCCCGTATTGAGGAAGCTTTCTTT

clone_size: NA
cdr3_length: 14
d_call: NA
j_call: TRBJ2-7
v_call: TRBV5-6
cdr3_aa: CASSLEGSPYEQYF
cdr3_nt: TGTGCCAGCAGCTTGGAAGGGTCTCCCTACGAGCAGTACTTC

clone_size: NA
cdr3_length: 16
d_call: NA
j_call: TRBJ1-6
v_call: TRBV30
cdr3_aa: CAWRESTGFGNSPLHF
cdr3_nt: TGTGCCTGGAGGGAGAGTACAGGGTTCGGTAATTCACCCCTCCACTTT

clone_size: few
cdr3_length: 12
d_call: NA
j_call: TRBJ2-3
v_call: TRBV4-1
cdr3_aa: CASSFGADTQYF
cdr3_nt: TGCGCCAGCAGCTTCGGGGCAGATACGCAGTATTTT

clone_size: few
cdr3_length: 14
d_call: NA
j_call: TRBJ2-1
v_call: TRBV2
cdr3_aa: CASSGRALINEQFF
cdr3_nt: TGTGCCAGCAGTGGACGTGCCCTCATCAATGAGCAGTTCTTC

clone_size: NA
cdr3_length: 14
d_call: NA
j_call: TRBJ1-1
v_call: TRBV4-3
cdr3_aa: CASSQDLETRKAFF
cdr3_nt: TGCGCCAGCAGCCAAGATTTAGAGACACGGAAGGCTTTCTTT

clone_size: NA
cdr3_length: 14
d_call: NA
j_call: TRBJ2-3
v_call: TRBV9
cdr3_aa: CASSVAGSTDTQYF
cdr3_nt: TGTGCCAGCAGCGTAGCGGGCAGCACAGATACGCAGTATTTT